This TCR beta chain was identified during a study of T cell repertoires in cytomegalovirus infection. Study background: CMV infection plus the matching HLA type was flagged by public TCR beta signatures.

This clonotype was detected many times. As yet, its antigen is unknown. Study results and caveats: HLA-C-restricted CMV-specific TCR beta clonotypes prevailed in the ex vivo response.

Germline CDR1 is LGHNA and CDR2 is YSLEER. The junction had 7 bases not matched to a gene; V was cut back by 1 base and J by 3 bases. There are 16 residues in the CDR3. TCRdb processed the reads anew with MiXCR; each CDR3 protein has one entry. The sample holds 250,000 to 300,000 distinct CDR3 sequences; less than 9.5% are singletons and the top ten take around 15%. The sequencing input was PBMCs. V gene TRBV4-3 combines with J gene TRBJ2-7; TRBD1 aligns across 9 bases. The receptor's source is a human donor in good health (CMV status not recorded). Some clones in this sample may be carry-over from other donors' samples. The CDR3 is CASSQGRGQGNYEQYF. The CDR3 DNA reads TGCGCCAGCAGCCAAGGGAGGGGACAGGGAAACTACGAGCAGTACTTC.